Shown below are 7 T cell receptor beta chains from a single sample sequenced in a study of blood T cells in healthy people across ages. A second about 7 to 12 cycle PCR used barcoded and J-beta primers. TCRdb independently ran MiXCR on the 5' RACE reads; one entry per CDR3 protein. The sample consists of more than 750,000 distinct CDR3 sequences, just under 30% of them appearing once. This sample was also put to use in a study of T cells of mothers and their children.

Sequencing was done on a sample of blood. The receptor source for this set is a woman in her forties in good health.

The chain has TRBV6-2 or TRBV6-3 and TRBJ1-5, with D unclear. V lost 5 bases, J lost 4 bases, and 12 bases lay in between. There are 14 residues in the CDR3. The germline CDR1 and CDR2 sequences are MNHEY and SVGEGT. CDR3 residues: CASSPQVGNQPQHF. The CDR3 DNA reads as TGTGCCAGCAGTCCCCAGGTCGGGAATCAGCCCCAGCATTTT.

The J gene is TRBJ2-3, the V gene TRBV20-1; D is possibly TRBD2 (6 bases). Trimming cost V 4 bases and J 6 bases, with 17 bases left between them. The CDR3 totals 14 residues. Germline V lookup: CDR1 DFQATT, CDR2 SNEGSKA (reference sequence). In DNA, the CDR3 is TGCAGTGCTACCCGACTAGACTCACACGATACGCAGTATTTT. Its protein is CSATRLDSHDTQYF.

The chain joins TRBV2 to TRBJ2-7; 9 positions agree with TRBD1. V lost 4 bases and J lost 5; bases outside the gene matches: 6. CDR3 size: 14 residues. The germline gives CDR1 SNHLY, CDR2 FYNNEI. For the CDR3, the DNA is TGTGCCAGCAGTGGCTTACAGGGGGCCGACGAGCAGTACTTC. It encodes CASSGLQGADEQYF.

V usage is TRBV10-2 and J usage is TRBJ2-3; D ambiguous. CDR3 length: 16 amino acids. Trimming removed 10 bases from V and 0 bases from J, with 20 bases in between. Germline assignment: CDR1 WSHSY and CDR2 SAAADI. In DNA, the CDR3 is TGCGCCACGAAGGGAACTCAGGCTGTGAGCACAGATACGCAGTATTTT. Translating it yields CATKGTQAVSTDTQYF.

This clonotype was detected many times. The chain employs TRBV5-1 and TRBJ2-5; D not resolved. This CDR3 contains 13 residues. The V end lost 5 bases, the J end lost 2 bases, and 10 bases lay between the germline ends. CDR1 SGHRS and CDR2 YFSETQ come from the germline V gene. The CDR3 bases are TGCGCCAGCAGGGGTTGGCAGCAAGAGACCCAGTACTTC. Translated: CASRGWQQETQYF.

A note on this clonotype: The conserved phenylalanine or tryptophan is not found at the CDR3 terminus, so this likely reflects a read error. This sequence joins TRBV20-1 and TRBJ2-3, with 10 bases identical to TRBD2. The germline CDR1 and CDR2 sequences are DFQATT and SNEGSKA (reference sequence). The junction had 4 bases not matched to a gene; V was cut back by 0 bases and J by 4 bases. The CDR3 spans 15 residues. CDR3 amino acids: CSARDQRGGADTQYV. The CDR3 region has the DNA TGCAGTGCTAGAGACCAGCGGGGGGGCGCAGATACGCAGTATGTT.

V usage is TRBV7-9 and J usage is TRBJ1-2; D might be TRBD1 (5 bases). This CDR3 has 15 amino acids. The V end lost 1 base, the J end lost 2 bases, and 11 bases lay between the germline ends. CDR1 SEHNR and CDR2 FQNEAQ come from the germline V gene (reference sequence). The CDR3 here is CASSLDAGPNYGYTF. DNA for the CDR3: TGTGCCAGCAGCTTAGATGCGGGGCCCAACTATGGCTACACCTTC. Supplemented by reference TRBV7-9 and TRBJ1-2, the full variable domain reads DTGVSQNPRHKITKRGQNVTFRCDPISEHNRLYWYRQTLGQGPEFLTYFQNEAQLEKSRLLSDRFSAERPKGSFSTLEIQRTEQGDSAMYLCASSLDAGPNYGYTFGSGTRLTVV.